One sample yielded the 17 T cell receptor beta chains listed below, sequenced in a study of cytomegalovirus exposure and HLA in healthy donors. Primers included in the PCR were 60 Vbeta and 13 Jbeta primers. Some clones are missing from TCRdb's copy, which holds only in-frame ones; the method was immunoSEQ multiplex PCR. The table has 170,000 or so clones, around three quarters seen once. Material: PBMCs. These receptors originate from a woman between 40 and 55 years old in good health and CMV-seronegative.

The chain couples TRBV21-1 to TRBJ1-6; the D call in the table, TRBD1, was not verified against the DNA. TRBV21-1 is tagged as a pseudogene. The CDR3 is 19 amino acids. As DNA, the CDR3 is TGTGCCAGCAGCAAGGGGAGAGGACGGACAGCCCGATATAATTCACCCCTCCACTTT. It is translated as CASSKGRGRTARYNSPLHF.

The V call is TRBV5-1, the J call TRBJ1-6; TRBD1 is a possible D gene (5 bases). The CDR3 is 16 amino acids. Germline V gives CDR1 SGHRS, CDR2 YFSETQ. The V and J ends lost 0 bases and 5 bases respectively, with 12 bases between them. DNA of the CDR3: TGCGCCAGCAGCTTGGGCGGGGGTATCGATAATTCACCCCTCCACTTT. It yields the protein CASSLGGGIDNSPLHF.

This sequence joins TRBV6-5 and TRBJ1-1; tentative D call: TRBD1 (6 bases). Trimming cost V 2 bases and J 4 bases, with 11 bases left between them. CDR1 MNHEY and CDR2 SVGAGI come from the germline V gene. The CDR3 loop spans 14 amino acids. Here the CDR3 reads CASSYGGFGTEAFF. CDR3 nucleotides: TGTGCCAGCAGTTACGGGGGCTTCGGCACTGAAGCTTTCTTT.

This chain uses TRBV6-1 with TRBJ1-4; D is ambiguous. Germline V gene lookup returns CDR1 MNHNS and CDR2 SASEGT. The CDR3 covers 14 residues. With 8 bases removed from V and 0 bases from J, the gap between germline ends came to 10 bases. The CDR3 nucleotides read TGTGCCAGCTGCAATCGGGCAACTAATGAAAAACTGTTTTTT. Amino acid sequence: CASCNRATNEKLFF.

The V call is TRBV5-1, the J call TRBJ2-5; D possibly corresponds to TRBD1 (5 bases). Germline-derived CDR1 and CDR2 are SGHRS and YFSETQ. Trimming pared 4 bases from V and 1 base from J, leaving 8 bases between. The CDR3 sequence is 13 residues long. The CDR3 coding sequence is TGCGCCAGCAGCAACAGGTTCCAAGAGACCCAGTACTTC. This translates into CASSNRFQETQYF.

The CDR3 region has the DNA TGTGCCAGCGGCGGGGAGTCCTTCACTGAAGCTTTCTTT. Its translation is CASGGESFTEAFF. The gene calls are TRBV28 and TRBJ1-1; D uncertain. The CDR3 totals 13 residues. The V gene's germline CDR1 is MDHEN and CDR2 SYDVKM. Trimming took 8 bases from V and 4 from J, leaving 14 bases between them.

CDR3 region: CASSSGTSGGTGELFF. The DNA of the CDR3 is TGCGCCAGCAGCTCCGGGACTAGCGGGGGAACCGGGGAGCTGTTTTTT. The rearrangement links TRBV5-1 to TRBJ2-2, with 14 bases lining up with TRBD2. Trimming removed 3 bases from V and 5 bases from J; junction bases left unmatched: 3. This CDR3 has 16 amino acids. The germline V gene has CDR1 SGHRS and CDR2 YFSETQ.

V usage is TRBV2 and J usage is TRBJ2-7; 10 positions agree with TRBD2. Trimming removed 2 bases from V and 4 bases from J; junction bases left unmatched: 2. This CDR3 contains 14 residues. Germline-derived CDR1 and CDR2 are SNHLY and FYNNEI. The CDR3 bases are TGTGCCAGCAGTGAATCACTAGCGGGGTACGAGCAGTACTTC. Its translation is CASSESLAGYEQYF.

This clone was detected only once. The chain carries TRBV5-1 and TRBJ2-4; 8 bases line up with TRBD2. This CDR3 has 16 residues. The V segment lost 4 bases and the J segment 7 bases; nucleotides outside the gene matches: 13. CDR1 and CDR2 from the germline V gene are SGHRS and YFSETQ. The CDR3 loop reads CASSRTGGLGGNIQYF. The CDR3 coding sequence is TGCGCCAGCAGCAGGACGGGGGGGCTGGGCGGGAACATTCAGTACTTC.

The chain recombines TRBV5-1 with TRBJ1-6; 7 bases are shared with TRBD1. The J segment lost 5 bases and the V segment lost 4 bases, leaving 6 bases of the junction unmatched. CDR1 is SGHRS and CDR2 is YFSETQ in the germline V gene. The CDR3 loop spans 15 amino acids. CDR3 coding DNA: TGCGCCAGCAGCCGGGGGGGGACAGATAATTCACCCCTCCACTTT. Protein product: CASSRGGTDNSPLHF. The full variable domain, its missing parts supplied by reference TRBV5-1 and TRBJ1-6, is KAGVTQTPRYLIKTRGQQVTLSCSPISGHRSVSWYQQTPGQGLQFLFEYFSETQRNKGNFPGRFSGRQFSNSRSEMNVSTLELGDSALYLCASSRGGTDNSPLHFGNGTRLTVT.

The chain couples TRBV5-4 to TRBJ2-3; 7 bases agree with TRBD2. V shed 7 bases, J shed 3 bases, and the junction held 8 bases outside the gene matches. CDR1 and CDR2 from the germline V gene are SGHNT and YYREEE (reference sequence). The CDR3 has 14 amino acids. CDR3 DNA sequence: TGTGCCAGCCCCGGGGCGGGGGTGACAGATACGCAGTATTTT. It codes for CASPGAGVTDTQYF.

The chain joins TRBV19 to TRBJ1-1; D is unclear. CDR1 is LNHDA, CDR2 SQIVND, per germline (reference sequence). The CDR3 contains 16 residues. V lost 0 bases and J 3 bases, leaving 14 bases between the germline ends. The CDR3, as DNA: TGTGCCAGTAGTATAGATCGGGGTTGGGGAGACACTGAAGCTTTCTTT. It codes for CASSIDRGWGDTEAFF.

This rearrangement joins TRBV5-1 to TRBJ1-2; no reliable D call. The germline gives CDR1 SGHRS, CDR2 YFSETQ. This CDR3 contains 15 residues. The V gene lost 1 base and the J gene lost 3 bases, with 13 bases spanning the gap. For the CDR3, the DNA is TGCGCCAGCAGCTTGACGGGATTTCATGACTATGGCTACACCTTC. Translating it yields CASSLTGFHDYGYTF.

The chain links TRBV2 to TRBJ2-7; D gene uncertain. Trimming left V 6 bases short and J 3 bases short, with 12 bases between. The CDR3 has 13 amino acids. Germline V gene lookup returns CDR1 SNHLY and CDR2 FYNNEI. CDR3 in amino acids: CASRRPGYYEQYF. The CDR3 region has the DNA TGTGCCAGCAGGCGACCAGGATACTACGAGCAGTACTTC.

The chain uses TRBV9 and TRBJ1-1; 8 nucleotides match TRBD1. There are 15 residues in the CDR3. Germline CDR1 is SGDLS and CDR2 is YYNGEE. V lost 4 bases to trimming and J lost 1 base; unmatched junction nucleotides: 6. The CDR3 loop is CASSRQGRGNTEAFF. The CDR3, as DNA: TGTGCCAGCAGCAGACAGGGGAGGGGGAACACTGAAGCTTTCTTT. The full variable domain, in which reference TRBV9 and TRBJ1-1 provide the parts outside the CDR3, is DSGVTQTPKHLITATGQRVTLRCSPRSGDLSVYWYQQSLDQGLQFLIQYYNGEERAKGNILERFSAQQFPDLHSELNLSSLELGDSALYFCASSRQGRGNTEAFFGQGTRLTVV.

The chain employs TRBV28 and TRBJ2-5, with a possible D match to TRBD2 (6 bases). Germline-derived CDR1 and CDR2 are MDHEN and SYDVKM. The CDR3 consists of 14 residues. Trimming took off 1 base at V and 9 bases at J, with 15 bases between the two ends. The CDR3 spells CASSLLYGPGAQYF. The CDR3 DNA follows: TGTGCCAGCAGTTTATTATACGGACCGGGGGCCCAGTACTTC.

This rearrangement joins TRBV4-1 to TRBJ1-6; no definite D call. CDR3 length equals 17 residues. The germline CDR1 and CDR2 sequences are MGHRA and YSYEKL. Trimming stripped 1 base from V and 4 bases from J, with 14 bases between. The CDR3 DNA reads TGCGCCAGCAGCCAAGGCACAGCGGACTCTTATAATTCACCCCTCCACTTT. Protein product: CASSQGTADSYNSPLHF.